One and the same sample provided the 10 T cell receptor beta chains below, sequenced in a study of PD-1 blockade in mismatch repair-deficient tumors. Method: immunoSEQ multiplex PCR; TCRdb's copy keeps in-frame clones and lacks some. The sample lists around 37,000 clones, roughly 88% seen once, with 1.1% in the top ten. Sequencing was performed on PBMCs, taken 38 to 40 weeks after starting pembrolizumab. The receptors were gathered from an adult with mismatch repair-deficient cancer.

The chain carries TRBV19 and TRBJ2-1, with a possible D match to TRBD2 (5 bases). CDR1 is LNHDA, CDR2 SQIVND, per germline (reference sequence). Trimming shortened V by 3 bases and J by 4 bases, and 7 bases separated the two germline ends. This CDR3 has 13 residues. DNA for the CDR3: TGTGCCAGTAGTATGGAGGCGTACAATGAGCAGTTCTTC. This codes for CASSMEAYNEQFF.

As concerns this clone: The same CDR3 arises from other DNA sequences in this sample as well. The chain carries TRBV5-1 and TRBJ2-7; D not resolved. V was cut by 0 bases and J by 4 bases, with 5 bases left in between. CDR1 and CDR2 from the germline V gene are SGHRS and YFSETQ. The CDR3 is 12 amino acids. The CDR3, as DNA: TGCGCCAGCAGCTTGGGGGCATACGAGCAGTACTTC. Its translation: CASSLGAYEQYF. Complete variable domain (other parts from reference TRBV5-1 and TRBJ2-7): KAGVTQTPRYLIKTRGQQVTLSCSPISGHRSVSWYQQTPGQGLQFLFEYFSETQRNKGNFPGRFSGRQFSNSRSEMNVSTLELGDSALYLCASSLGAYEQYFGPGTRLTVT.

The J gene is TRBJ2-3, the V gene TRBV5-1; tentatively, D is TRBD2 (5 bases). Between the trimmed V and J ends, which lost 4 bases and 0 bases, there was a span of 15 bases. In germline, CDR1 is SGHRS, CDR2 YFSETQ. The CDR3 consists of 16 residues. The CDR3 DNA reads TGCGCCAGCAGCAACCGGGATTACAAAAGCACAGATACGCAGTATTTT. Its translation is CASSNRDYKSTDTQYF. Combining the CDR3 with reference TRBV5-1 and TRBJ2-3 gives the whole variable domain KAGVTQTPRYLIKTRGQQVTLSCSPISGHRSVSWYQQTPGQGLQFLFEYFSETQRNKGNFPGRFSGRQFSNSRSEMNVSTLELGDSALYLCASSNRDYKSTDTQYFGPGTRLTVL.

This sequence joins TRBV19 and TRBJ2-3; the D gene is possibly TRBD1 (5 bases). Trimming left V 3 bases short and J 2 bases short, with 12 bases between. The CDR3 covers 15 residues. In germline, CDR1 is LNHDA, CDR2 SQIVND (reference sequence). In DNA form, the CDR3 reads TGTGCCAGTAGTATGGGCTCGGACATCACAGATACGCAGTATTTT. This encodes CASSMGSDITDTQYF.

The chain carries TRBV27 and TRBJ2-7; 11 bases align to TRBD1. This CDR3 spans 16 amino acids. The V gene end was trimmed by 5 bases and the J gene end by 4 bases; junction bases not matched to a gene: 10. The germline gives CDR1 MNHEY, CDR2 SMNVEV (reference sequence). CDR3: CASSPSLGTGGYEQYF. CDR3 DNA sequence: TGTGCCAGCAGTCCGTCCCTCGGGACAGGGGGTTACGAGCAGTACTTC.

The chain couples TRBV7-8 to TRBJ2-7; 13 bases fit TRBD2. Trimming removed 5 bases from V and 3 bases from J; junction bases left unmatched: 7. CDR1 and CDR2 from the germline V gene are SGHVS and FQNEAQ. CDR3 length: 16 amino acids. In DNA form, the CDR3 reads TGTGCCAGCAGCGCGGGACTAGCGGGGTCCGACTACGAGCAGTACTTC. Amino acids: CASSAGLAGSDYEQYF.

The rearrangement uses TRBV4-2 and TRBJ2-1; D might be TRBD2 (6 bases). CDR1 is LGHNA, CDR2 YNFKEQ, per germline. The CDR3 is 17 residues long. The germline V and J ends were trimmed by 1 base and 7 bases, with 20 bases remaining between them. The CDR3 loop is CASSQVVRGTLGNEQFF. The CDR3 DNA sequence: TGTGCCAGCAGCCAAGTCGTGCGGGGAACTTTGGGTAATGAGCAGTTCTTC.

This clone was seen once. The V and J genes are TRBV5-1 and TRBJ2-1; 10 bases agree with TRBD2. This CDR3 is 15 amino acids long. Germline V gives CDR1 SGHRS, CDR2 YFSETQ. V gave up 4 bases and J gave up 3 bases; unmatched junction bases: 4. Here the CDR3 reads CASSPTSGNYNEQFF. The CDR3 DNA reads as TGCGCCAGCAGCCCTACTAGCGGGAACTACAATGAGCAGTTCTTC.

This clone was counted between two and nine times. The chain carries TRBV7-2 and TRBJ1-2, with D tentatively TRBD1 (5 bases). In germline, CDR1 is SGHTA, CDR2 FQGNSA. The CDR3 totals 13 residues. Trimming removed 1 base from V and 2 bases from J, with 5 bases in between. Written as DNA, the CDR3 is TGTGCCAGCAGCTTAGGGACAAACTATGGCTACACCTTC. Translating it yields CASSLGTNYGYTF.

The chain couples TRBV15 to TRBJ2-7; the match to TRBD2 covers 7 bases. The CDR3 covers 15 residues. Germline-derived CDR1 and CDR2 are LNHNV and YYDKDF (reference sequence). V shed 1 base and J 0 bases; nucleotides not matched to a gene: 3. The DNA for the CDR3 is TGTGCCACCAGCAGAGGGGGGGGTGGCTCCTACGAGCAGTACTTC. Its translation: CATSRGGGGSYEQYF.